This passage covers 9 T cell receptor beta chains from one sample sequenced in a study of CD8 T cells in Susac syndrome. Random hexamers primed reverse transcription of roughly 0.45 to 1 ug RNA. From the immunoSEQ multiplex PCR reads, TCRdb called clonotypes with MiXCR, one entry per CDR3 protein. The sample includes some 220,000 distinct CDR3 sequences, roughly 96% of them seen just once. Sequenced sample: CD4+ T cells from PBMCs. The source is a human donor with multiple sclerosis.

The V gene is TRBV5-4, the J gene TRBJ2-7; no definite D call. Trimming cost V 4 bases and J 3 bases, with 14 bases left between them. There are 14 residues in the CDR3. In germline, CDR1 is SGHNT, CDR2 YYREEE (reference sequence). The CDR3 DNA follows: TGTGCCAGCAGCCGAGATGGAAACCTCTACGAGCAGTACTTC. It specifies CASSRDGNLYEQYF.

CDR3 loop: CASSIGTSGTQYF. In nucleotides, the CDR3 is TGTGCCAGTAGTATCGGGACCTCAGGGACCCAGTACTTC. The chain couples TRBV19 to TRBJ2-5; TRBD1 or TRBD2 may be the D gene (5 bases each). There are 13 residues in the CDR3. Germline V gene lookup returns CDR1 LNHDA and CDR2 SQIVND (reference sequence). V dropped 3 bases and J dropped 7 bases, with 12 bases sitting between them.

The chain couples TRBV4-2 to TRBJ2-1; D may be TRBD1 (5 bases). V gave up 0 bases and J gave up 7 bases, with 13 bases separating them. The CDR3 length is 15 residues. Looked up from germline, CDR1 is LGHNA and CDR2 is YNFKEQ. The CDR3 DNA reads as TGTGCCAGCAGCCAAGAACCCAGGGTGGGTAATGAGCAGTTCTTC. It is translated as CASSQEPRVGNEQFF.

The chain couples TRBV19 to TRBJ2-5; no reliable D call. Trimming shortened V by 5 bases and J by 1 base, and 11 bases separated the two germline ends. This CDR3 is 14 amino acids long. Germline V gene sequence: CDR1 LNHDA, CDR2 SQIVND (reference sequence). The CDR3 DNA sequence: TGTGCCAGTAGTCATCGGGCGTTCCAAGAGACCCAGTACTTC. This translates into CASSHRAFQETQYF.

This clonotype has a handful of counts. V is TRBV29-1 and J is TRBJ2-5; D unresolved. The V end lost 2 bases, the J end lost 4 bases, and 8 bases lay between the germline ends. CDR1 SQVTM and CDR2 ANQGSEA come from the germline V gene. The CDR3 sequence is 12 residues long. CDR3 in amino acids: CSVEYSGETQYF. The CDR3 DNA reads as TGCAGCGTTGAATATTCGGGAGAGACCCAGTACTTC.

The chain has TRBV10-3 and TRBJ2-7, with D maybe TRBD1 (5 bases). V was shortened by 2 bases and J by 2 bases, with 10 bases between the two germline ends. This CDR3 comprises 14 residues. Germline loops: CDR1 ENHRY, CDR2 SYGVKD. The CDR3 sequence is CAISERGEPYEQYF. CDR3 sequence (DNA): TGTGCCATCAGTGAGAGGGGTGAACCCTACGAGCAGTACTTC.

V and J are TRBV9 and TRBJ2-4, with D perhaps matching TRBD1 (6 bases). Germline V lookup: CDR1 SGDLS, CDR2 YYNGEE. The V gene lost 0 bases and the J gene lost 1 base, with 14 bases spanning the gap. CDR3 length equals 17 residues. In nucleotides, the CDR3 is TGTGCCAGCAGCGTAGACCCCCCTACAGGGGCCAAAAACATTCAGTACTTC. It codes for CASSVDPPTGAKNIQYF.

The chain recombines TRBV12-3 or TRBV12-4 with TRBJ2-7; possibly TRBD1 for D (5 bases). The CDR3 is 13 amino acids. Trimming took 0 bases from V and 2 from J, leaving 5 bases between them. The CDR3 region is CASSLADTYEQYF. The CDR3 DNA reads as TGTGCCAGCAGTTTAGCGGACACCTACGAGCAGTACTTC.

J is TRBJ1-1 and V is TRBV13; D not certain. The germline CDR1 and CDR2 sequences are PRHDT and FYEKMQ (reference sequence). The CDR3 covers 14 residues. V lost 1 base to trimming and J lost 4 bases, with 10 bases between them. The CDR3 region is CASSLVVRVTEAFF. CDR3 bases: TGTGCCAGCAGCTTAGTAGTTCGGGTCACTGAAGCTTTCTTT.